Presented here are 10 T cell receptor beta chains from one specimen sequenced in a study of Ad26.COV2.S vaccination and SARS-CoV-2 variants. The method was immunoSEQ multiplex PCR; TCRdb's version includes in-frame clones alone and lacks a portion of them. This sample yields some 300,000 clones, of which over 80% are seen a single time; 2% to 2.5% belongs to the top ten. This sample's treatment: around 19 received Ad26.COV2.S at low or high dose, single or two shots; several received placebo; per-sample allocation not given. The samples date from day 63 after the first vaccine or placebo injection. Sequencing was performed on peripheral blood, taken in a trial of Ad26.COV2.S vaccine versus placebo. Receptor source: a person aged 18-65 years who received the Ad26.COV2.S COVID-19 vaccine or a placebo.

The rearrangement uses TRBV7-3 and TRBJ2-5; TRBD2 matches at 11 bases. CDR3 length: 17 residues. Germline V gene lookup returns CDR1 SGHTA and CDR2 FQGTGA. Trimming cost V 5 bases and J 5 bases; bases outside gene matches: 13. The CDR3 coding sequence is TGTGCCAGCAGCCCGACTGGGGCTAGCGGGGGGTTGGAGACCCAGTACTTC. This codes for CASSPTGASGGLETQYF.

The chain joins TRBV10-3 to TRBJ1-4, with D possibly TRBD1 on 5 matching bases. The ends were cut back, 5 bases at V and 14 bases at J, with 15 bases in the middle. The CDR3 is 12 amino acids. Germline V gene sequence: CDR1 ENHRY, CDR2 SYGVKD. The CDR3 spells CAISFEGEDLFF. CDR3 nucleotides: TGTGCCATCAGTTTTGAAGGGGAAGATCTGTTTTTT.

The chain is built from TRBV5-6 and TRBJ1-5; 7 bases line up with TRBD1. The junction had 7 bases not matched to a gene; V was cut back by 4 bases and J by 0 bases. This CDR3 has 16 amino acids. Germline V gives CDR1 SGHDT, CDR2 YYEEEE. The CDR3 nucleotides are TGTGCCAGCAGCCCTCGACAGGGACGTAGCAATCAGCCCCAGCATTTT. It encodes CASSPRQGRSNQPQHF. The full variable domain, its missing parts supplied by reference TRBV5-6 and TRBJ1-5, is DAGVTQSPTHLIKTRGQQVTLRCSPKSGHDTVSWYQQALGQGPQFIFQYYEEEERQRGNFPDRFSGHQFPNYSSELNVNALLLGDSALYLCASSPRQGRSNQPQHFGDGTRLSIL.

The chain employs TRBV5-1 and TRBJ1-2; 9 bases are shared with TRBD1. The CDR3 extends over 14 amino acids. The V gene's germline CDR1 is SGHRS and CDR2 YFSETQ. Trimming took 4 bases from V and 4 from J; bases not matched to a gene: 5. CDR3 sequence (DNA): TGCGCCAGCAGCCTGGGACAGGGCGGCTATGGCTACACCTTC. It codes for CASSLGQGGYGYTF. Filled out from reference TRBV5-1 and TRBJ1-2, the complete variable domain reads KAGVTQTPRYLIKTRGQQVTLSCSPISGHRSVSWYQQTPGQGLQFLFEYFSETQRNKGNFPGRFSGRQFSNSRSEMNVSTLELGDSALYLCASSLGQGGYGYTFGSGTRLTVV.

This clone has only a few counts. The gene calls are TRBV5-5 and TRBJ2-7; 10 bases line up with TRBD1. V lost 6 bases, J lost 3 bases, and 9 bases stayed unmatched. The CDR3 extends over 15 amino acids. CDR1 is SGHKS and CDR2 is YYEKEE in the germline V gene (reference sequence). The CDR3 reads CASIPGTGVSYEQYF. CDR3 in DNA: TGTGCCAGCATTCCCGGGACAGGGGTTAGCTACGAGCAGTACTTC.

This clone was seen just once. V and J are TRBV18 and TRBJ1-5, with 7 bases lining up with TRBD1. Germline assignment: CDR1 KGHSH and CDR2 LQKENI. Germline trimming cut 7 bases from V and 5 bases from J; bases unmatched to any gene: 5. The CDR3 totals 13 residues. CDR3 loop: CASLSDRDQPQHF. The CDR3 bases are TGTGCCAGCTTGTCCGACAGGGATCAGCCCCAGCATTTT.

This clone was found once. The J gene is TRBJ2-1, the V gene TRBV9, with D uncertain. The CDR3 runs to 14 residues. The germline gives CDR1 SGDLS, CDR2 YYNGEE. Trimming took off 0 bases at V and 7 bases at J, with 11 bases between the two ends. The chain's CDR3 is CASSVAGRFNEQFF. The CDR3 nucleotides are TGTGCCAGCAGCGTAGCTGGGCGTTTTAATGAGCAGTTCTTC.

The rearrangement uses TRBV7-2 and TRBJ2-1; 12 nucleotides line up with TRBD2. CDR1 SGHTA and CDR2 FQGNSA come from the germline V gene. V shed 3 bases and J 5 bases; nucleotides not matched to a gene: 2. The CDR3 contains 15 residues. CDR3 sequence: CASSFRTSGDNEQFF. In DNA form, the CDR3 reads TGTGCCAGCAGCTTTCGGACTAGCGGGGACAATGAGCAGTTCTTC.

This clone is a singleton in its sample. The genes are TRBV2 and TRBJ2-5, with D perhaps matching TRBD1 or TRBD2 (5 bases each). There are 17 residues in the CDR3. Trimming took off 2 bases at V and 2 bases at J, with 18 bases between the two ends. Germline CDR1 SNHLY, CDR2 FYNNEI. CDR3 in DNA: TGTGCCAGCAGTGAAATAGGAGGAGGTGGGGCGCAAGAGACCCAGTACTTC. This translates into CASSEIGGGGAQETQYF. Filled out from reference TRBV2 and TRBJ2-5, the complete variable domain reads EPEVTQTPSHQVTQMGQEVILRCVPISNHLYFYWYRQILGQKVEFLVSFYNNEISEKSEIFDDQFSVERPDGSNFTLKIRSTKLEDSAMYFCASSEIGGGGAQETQYFGPGTRLLVL.

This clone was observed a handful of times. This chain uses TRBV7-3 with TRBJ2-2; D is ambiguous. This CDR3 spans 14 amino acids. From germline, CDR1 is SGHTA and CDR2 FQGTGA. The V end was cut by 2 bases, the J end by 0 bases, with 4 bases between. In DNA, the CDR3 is TGTGCCAGCAGCTTAGGGGCGAACACCGGGGAGCTGTTTTTT. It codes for CASSLGANTGELFF.